These T cell receptor beta chains were read from a single sample in a study of identical twins. TCRdb itself ran the 5' RACE reads through MiXCR, one entry per CDR3 protein. Altogether fewer than 500,000 distinct CDR3 sequences are present, roughly an eighth being singletons, with the ten largest covering around 0.98%. The same sample was also studied in work on yellow fever vaccine responses in identical twins.

Sequencing was performed on CD4+ T cells sorted from blood. These TCRs come from a young woman in good health. The CDR3 runs from the conserved cysteine through the conserved F or W. The D gene is left open where the match is weak.

J: TRBJ2-2; D: NA; V: TRBV10-3; CDR3: CAITWTVNTGELFF
J: TRBJ2-1; D: NA; V: TRBV7-9; CDR3: CASSLAAGKYYNEQFF
J: TRBJ1-2; D: TRBD1; V: TRBV5-6; CDR3: CASSSGEGADGYTF
J: TRBJ1-2; D: TRBD1; V: TRBV5-1; CDR3: CASSEAQGGYTF
J: TRBJ2-3; D: TRBD1; V: TRBV5-1; CDR3: CASSRGQGSITDTQYF
J: TRBJ1-4; D: TRBD1; V: TRBV7-2; CDR3: CASSFGRGSEKLFF
J: TRBJ2-5; D: NA; V: TRBV29-1; CDR3: CSVVFGFQETQYF
J: TRBJ2-7; D: TRBD2; V: TRBV25-1; CDR3: CASSEFQSSGVDEQYF
J: TRBJ2-3; D: NA; V: TRBV12-3/TRBV12-4; CDR3: CASSFSLMAEGTDTQYF
J: TRBJ2-5; D: TRBD2; V: TRBV20-1; CDR3: CSVEQRGRETQYF
J: TRBJ1-2; D: NA; V: TRBV5-8; CDR3: CASSLISYYGYTF
J: TRBJ2-3; D: NA; V: TRBV4-2; CDR3: CASSQDPSGEYTQYF
J: TRBJ2-3; D: TRBD2; V: TRBV2; CDR3: CARSPGGWEDTQYF
J: TRBJ2-7; D: NA; V: TRBV25-1; CDR3: CASSEEGLSSYEQYF
J: TRBJ2-7; D: TRBD1; V: TRBV7-2; CDR3: CASSFLNQRQGAYEQYF
J: TRBJ2-1; D: NA; V: TRBV28; CDR3: CASTPQGQPEQFF
J: TRBJ2-2; D: NA; V: TRBV7-6; CDR3: CASSLVGTNTGELFF
J: TRBJ2-7; D: TRBD1; V: TRBV11-2; CDR3: CASANRDRGREQYF
J: TRBJ2-3; D: NA; V: TRBV7-3; CDR3: CASSFFGGTDTQYF
J: TRBJ2-4; D: NA; V: TRBV29-1; CDR3: CSVGSGSDIQYF
J: TRBJ2-7; D: TRBD1; V: TRBV12-3/TRBV12-4; CDR3: CASSFDRASYEQYF
J: TRBJ2-1; D: TRBD2; V: TRBV20-1; CDR3: CSARQREWYNEQFF
J: TRBJ2-7; D: NA; V: TRBV6-1; CDR3: CASRRGGASEQYF
J: TRBJ2-3; D: NA; V: TRBV20-1; CDR3: CSASLLVGDTQYF
J: TRBJ1-6; D: NA; V: TRBV6-1; CDR3: CASSMTVNRPLHF
J: TRBJ2-7; D: TRBD2; V: TRBV10-3; CDR3: CAISAAGLAYEQYF